This TCR beta chain was found in a study of identical twins. This clonotype turned up a few times. TCRdb reprocessed the 5' RACE reads via MiXCR and lists one record per CDR3 protein. The table shows about 730,000 distinct CDR3 sequences, with around 20% occurring only once. V gave up 8 bases and J gave up 8 bases; unmatched junction bases: 6. The CDR3 consists of 14 residues. Looked up from germline, CDR1 is MNHNS and CDR2 is SASEGT. These data also formed part of another study, on T cells expressing NK-cell markers. That paper states: Repertoires of TCR beta were obtained from T cells sorted as CD3+CD56+NKG2C+, CD3+CD56+NKG2C- and CD3+CD56-NKG2C+.

The specimen sequenced was PBMCs. The V gene is TRBV6-1, the J gene TRBJ1-6, with 10 positions matching TRBD1. The clonotype originates from a woman aged 18-29 years in good health. The CDR3 is CASGGTGVDSPLHF. Written as DNA, the CDR3 is TGTGCCAGCGGGGGGACAGGGGTTGATTCACCCCTCCACTTT.